This T cell receptor (beta chain) was sequenced in a study of blood T cell repertoires in COVID-19. Study details: Sites in the United States, Italy and Spain provided acute and convalescent COVID-19 samples. The analysed material was cDNA or gDNA that came from T cells, B-cell-depleted T cells, or PBMCs.

The junction had 1 base not matched to a gene; V was cut back by 7 bases and J by 2 bases. The CDR3 length is 14 residues. Germline V gene lookup returns CDR1 LNHNV and CDR2 YYDKDF (reference sequence). In the original processing: Amplification from reference gene primers served as the basis for estimated nucleated cell counts. The assay was immunoSEQ multiplex PCR, and TCRdb's table has in-frame clones only and misses some. The V and J calls and clone size were taken over from that table, and D and trimming were inferred from the DNA. The profile covers roughly 100,000 clones, with 85% appearing a single time and around 2% taken by the ten largest.

The rearrangement uses TRBV15 and TRBJ2-1; 11 bases are a match to TRBD2. The sequence was collected from a woman in her sixties or seventies with active or convalescent COVID-19. The specimen sequenced was peripheral blood. CDR3 in amino acids: CATNSGRAYNEQFF. In nucleotides, the CDR3 is TGTGCCACCAATAGCGGGAGGGCCTACAATGAGCAGTTCTTC.